Listed below are T cell receptor beta chains from one sample, sequenced in a study of vaccination effects on CD4 cells after COVID-19. The antigens of these receptors remain unknown. Clones were sequenced by immunoSEQ multiplex PCR, and TCRdb holds only the in-frame ones, with some missing. Of tens of thousands of clones in the sample, around 82% were seen once. The specimen comprised CD4+ T cells from PBMCs cultured with HIV peptides, sampled before COVID-19 vaccination. The receptor source for this set is a human donor who had a prior SARS-CoV-2 infection. The conserved cysteine and the conserved F or W are not part of the CDR3 here. Fields, in order: V gene, D gene, CDR3 protein. The D gene is left open where the match is weak.

>TRBV7-3|.
ASSTQQGVAYT
>TRBV5-4|.
ASSSAGGPRDEQF
>TRBV5-4|TRBD2
ASSLGLAGEETQY
>TRBV14|.
ASSLLGDPPLNEQF
>TRBV4-1|.
ASRQPGANNEQF
>TRBV23-1|TRBD2
ASIKNDGLAESYEQY
>TRBV21-1|.
ASSKDGAGVYEQY
>TRBV18|.
ASSPGSKNIQY
>TRBV7-8|TRBD1
ASSQAPQGAGGYT
>TRBV4-1|TRBD2
ASSQDLRLAGGPRETQY
>TRBV18|.
ASSPPRTNTEAF
>TRBV9|TRBD2
ASSPRSGGRAREQF
>TRBV10-3|.
AISGVVNTEAF
>TRBV7-9|.
ASSLYIEQF
>TRBV14|.
ASSQRGVTETQY
>TRBV6-4|TRBD2
ASSVASGRQQY
>TRBV19|.
ASTIVRGNSGNTIY
>TRBV7-9|.
ASSAFRVAEQF
>TRBV11-3|.
ASSFGGVGETQY
>TRBV5-6|.
ASSLNRESEKLF
>TRBV7-6|.
ASSWGGGRRSGNTIY
>TRBV15|.
ATSTMRGQPQH
>TRBV5-4|.
ASSPVGGWFEF
>TRBV7-9|.
ASSAGTQRGYT
>TRBV7-8|TRBD1
ASSSRGQTTGELF